This T cell receptor beta chain was captured by sequencing in a study of blood T cell repertoires in COVID-19. In the study overall: The cDNA or gDNA used as material had been derived from T cells, B-cell-depleted T cells, or PBMCs.

Authors' analysis steps: It was from reference gene primer amplification that nucleated cell counts were estimated. Clones were sequenced by immunoSEQ multiplex PCR, and TCRdb holds only the in-frame ones, with some missing. V, J and clone size are those of that table, while D and trimming were read from the DNA. The sample lists under 200,000 clones, about 85% seen once, with approximately 9.8% in the top ten. V lost 4 bases to trimming and J lost 5 bases; unmatched junction nucleotides: 11. The CDR3 loop spans 15 amino acids. CDR1 is SGHRS, CDR2 YFSETQ, per germline. Sequences were obtained from peripheral blood. This sequence joins TRBV5-1 and TRBJ1-2; TRBD1 matches at 7 bases. This receptor was taken from a woman older than 75 with acute or convalescent COVID-19. CDR3 sequence (DNA): TGCGCCAGCAGCCCGGGATGGGACAGCTTATATGGCTACACCTTC. It specifies CASSPGWDSLYGYTF. The full variable domain, rest sourced from reference TRBV5-1 and TRBJ1-2, is KAGVTQTPRYLIKTRGQQVTLSCSPISGHRSVSWYQQTPGQGLQFLFEYFSETQRNKGNFPGRFSGRQFSNSRSEMNVSTLELGDSALYLCASSPGWDSLYGYTFGSGTRLTVV.